The sequence of this T cell receptor (beta chain) was determined in a study of T cells in localized non-small cell lung cancer. Assay: immunoSEQ multiplex PCR; the TCRdb copy retains only in-frame clones and omits some. Of roughly 72,000 clones detected, about nine tenths appear once; the ten largest clones hold just over 20%. The CDR3 extends over 15 amino acids. Germline assignment: CDR1 SGHKS and CDR2 YYEKEE (reference sequence). Trimming took off 1 base at V and 2 bases at J, with 10 bases between the two ends. The receptor's source is a male donor older than 55 with stage III squamous cell lung carcinoma. Sequencing used peripheral blood, obtained before any cancer treatment. The chain employs TRBV5-5 and TRBJ1-5; no clear D gene. The CDR3 nucleotides read TGTGCCAGCAGCTTGCAAGGGAGTCGCAATCAGCCCCAGCATTTT. It translates to CASSLQGSRNQPQHF. Looking up the rest from reference TRBV5-5 and TRBJ1-5 gives the full variable domain: DAGVTQSPTHLIKTRGQQVTLRCSPISGHKSVSWYQQVLGQGPQFIFQYYEKEERGRGNFPDRFSARQFPNYSSELNVNALLLGDSALYLCASSLQGSRNQPQHFGDGTRLSIL.